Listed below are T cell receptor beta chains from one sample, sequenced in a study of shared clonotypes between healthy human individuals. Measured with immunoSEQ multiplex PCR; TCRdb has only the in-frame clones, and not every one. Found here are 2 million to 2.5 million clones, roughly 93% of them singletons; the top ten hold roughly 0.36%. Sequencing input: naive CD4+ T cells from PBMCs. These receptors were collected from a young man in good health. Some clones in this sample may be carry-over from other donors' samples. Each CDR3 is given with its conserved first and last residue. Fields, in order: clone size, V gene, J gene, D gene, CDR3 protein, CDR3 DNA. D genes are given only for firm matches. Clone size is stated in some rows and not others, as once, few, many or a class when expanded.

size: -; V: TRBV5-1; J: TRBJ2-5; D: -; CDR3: CASSGGQSEETQYF; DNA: TGCGCCAGCAGCGGAGGACAGAGCGAAGAGACCCAGTACTTC
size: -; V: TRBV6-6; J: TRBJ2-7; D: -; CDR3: CASSYSEGGMGYEQYF; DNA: TGTGCCAGCAGTTACTCCGAGGGCGGGATGGGGTACGAGCAGTACTTC
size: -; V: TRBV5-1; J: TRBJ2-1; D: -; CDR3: CASSLQGSYNEQFF; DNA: TGCGCCAGCAGTCTCCAGGGTTCCTACAATGAGCAGTTCTTC
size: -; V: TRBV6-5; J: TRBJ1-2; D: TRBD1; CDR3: CASTLTGGYGYTF; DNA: TGTGCCAGCACCCTCACAGGGGGCTATGGCTACACCTTC
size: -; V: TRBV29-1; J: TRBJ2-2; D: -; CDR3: CSVVEGTNTGELFF; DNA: TGCAGCGTTGTAGAGGGGACGAACACCGGGGAGCTGTTTTTT
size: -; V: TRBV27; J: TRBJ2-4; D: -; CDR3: CASSSRRLAKNIQYF; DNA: TGTGCCAGCAGTTCTAGGCGTCTAGCCAAAAACATTCAGTACTTC
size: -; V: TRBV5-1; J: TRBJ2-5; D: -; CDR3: CASSMHYPAGQETQYF; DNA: TGCGCCAGCAGCATGCACTACCCAGCAGGACAAGAGACCCAGTACTTC
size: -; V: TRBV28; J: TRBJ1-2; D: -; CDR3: CASSEQDYGYTF; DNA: TGTGCCAGCAGCGAACAGGACTATGGCTACACCTTC
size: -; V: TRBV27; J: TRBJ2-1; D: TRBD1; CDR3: CASSLDRGTYNEQFF; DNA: TGTGCCAGCAGTTTAGACAGGGGTACCTACAATGAGCAGTTCTTC
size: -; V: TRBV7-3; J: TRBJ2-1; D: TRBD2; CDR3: CASSLTSGSFNEQFF; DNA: TGTGCCAGCAGCTTGACTAGCGGGAGCTTCAATGAGCAGTTCTTC
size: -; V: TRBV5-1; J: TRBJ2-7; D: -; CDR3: CASSLGDYEQYF; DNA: TGCGCCAGCAGCTTGGGAGACTACGAGCAGTACTTC
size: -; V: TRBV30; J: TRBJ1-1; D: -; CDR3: CAWSLAGRQQKNTEAFF; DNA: TGTGCCTGGAGTTTGGCAGGGCGTCAGCAGAAGAACACTGAAGCTTTCTTT
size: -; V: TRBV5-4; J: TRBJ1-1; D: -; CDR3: CASSFRDLNTEAFF; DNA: TGTGCCAGCAGCTTCAGGGACCTAAACACTGAAGCTTTCTTT
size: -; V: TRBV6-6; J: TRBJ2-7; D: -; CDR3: CASKVATHYEQYF; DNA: TGTGCCAGCAAAGTGGCCACCCACTACGAGCAGTACTTC
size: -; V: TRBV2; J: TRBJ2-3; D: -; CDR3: CASSDRGADTQYF; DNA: TGTGCCAGCAGTGATAGGGGGGCAGATACGCAGTATTTT
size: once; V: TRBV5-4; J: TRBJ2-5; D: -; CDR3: CASGAAGTKETQYF; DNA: TGTGCCAGCGGCGCCGCGGGAACCAAAGAGACCCAGTACTTC
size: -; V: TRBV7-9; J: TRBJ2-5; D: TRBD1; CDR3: CASSLYRTGTAAETQYF; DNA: TGTGCCAGCAGCTTATATCGGACCGGGACAGCTGCAGAGACCCAGTACTTC
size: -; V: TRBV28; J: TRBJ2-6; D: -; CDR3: CASQDRSRANVLTF; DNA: TGTGCCAGCCAAGACCGGTCTAGGGCCAACGTCCTGACTTTC
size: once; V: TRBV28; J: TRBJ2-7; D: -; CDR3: CASTRDSPSYEQYF; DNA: TGTGCCAGCACTAGGGACTCGCCATCCTACGAGCAGTACTTC
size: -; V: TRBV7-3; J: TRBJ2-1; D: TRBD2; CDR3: CASSLLVLAGDSSSEQFF; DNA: TGTGCCAGCAGCTTATTGGTCCTAGCGGGAGATTCTTCGAGTGAGCAGTTCTTC
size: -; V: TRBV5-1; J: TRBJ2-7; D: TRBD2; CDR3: CASSPDRGLAGGPYYEQYF; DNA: TGCGCCAGCAGCCCGGACAGGGGACTAGCGGGAGGGCCCTACTACGAGCAGTACTTC
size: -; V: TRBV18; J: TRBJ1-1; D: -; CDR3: CASSPPHSQNTEAFF; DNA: TGTGCCAGCTCACCCCCACACAGCCAGAACACTGAAGCTTTCTTT
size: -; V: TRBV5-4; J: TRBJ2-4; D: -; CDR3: CASSLNGKDIQYF; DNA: TGTGCCAGCAGCTTGAACGGGAAGGACATTCAGTACTTC
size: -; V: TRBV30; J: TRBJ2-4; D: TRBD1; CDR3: CAWSGTGVNIQYF; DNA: TGTGCCTGGAGTGGGACAGGGGTAAACATTCAGTACTTC
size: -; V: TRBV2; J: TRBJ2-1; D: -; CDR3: CASSVGPNENEQFF; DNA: TGTGCCAGCAGCGTCGGCCCAAACGAGAATGAGCAGTTCTTC
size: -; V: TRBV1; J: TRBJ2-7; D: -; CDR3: CTSSQPGQGRHDEQYF; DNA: TGCACCAGCAGCCAGCCGGGACAGGGACGCCACGACGAGCAGTACTTC
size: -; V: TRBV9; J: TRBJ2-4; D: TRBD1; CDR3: CASSVMDRASHQYF; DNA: TGTGCCAGCAGCGTGATGGACAGGGCCTCTCATCAGTACTTC
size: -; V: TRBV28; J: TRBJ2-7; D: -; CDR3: CASRGGAGLYEQYF; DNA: TGTGCCAGCAGGGGGGGCGCGGGCTTATACGAGCAGTACTTC
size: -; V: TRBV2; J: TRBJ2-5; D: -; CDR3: CASSGGGRVETQYF; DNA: TGTGCCAGCAGTGGGGGTGGCAGGGTGGAGACCCAGTACTTC
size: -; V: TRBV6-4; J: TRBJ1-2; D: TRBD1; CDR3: CASSVRTGENYGYTF; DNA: TGTGCCAGCAGTGTTCGGACAGGGGAAAACTATGGCTACACCTTC
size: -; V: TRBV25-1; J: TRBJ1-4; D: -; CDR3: CASRHRAEKLFF; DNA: TGTGCCAGCAGGCACAGGGCTGAAAAACTGTTTTTT
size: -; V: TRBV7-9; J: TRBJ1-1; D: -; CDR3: CASSLFSGNTEAFF; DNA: TGTGCCAGCAGCTTATTCTCAGGGAACACTGAAGCTTTCTTT
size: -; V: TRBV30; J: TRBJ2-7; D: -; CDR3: CAWSAGEDWYEQYF; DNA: TGTGCCTGGAGCGCAGGGGAGGATTGGTACGAGCAGTACTTC
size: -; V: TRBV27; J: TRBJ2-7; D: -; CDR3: CASSLSRSYEQYF; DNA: TGTGCCAGCAGTTTATCACGCTCCTACGAGCAGTACTTC
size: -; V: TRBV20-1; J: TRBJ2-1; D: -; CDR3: CSARGRNEQFF; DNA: TGCAGTGCTAGAGGTCGAAATGAGCAGTTCTTC
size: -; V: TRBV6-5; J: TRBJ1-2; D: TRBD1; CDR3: CASSGPGQGSYGYTF; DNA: TGTGCCAGCAGTGGCCCGGGACAGGGGTCCTATGGCTACACCTTC
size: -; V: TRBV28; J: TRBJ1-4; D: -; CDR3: CASSPQGATNEKLFF; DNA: TGTGCCAGCAGCCCCCAAGGGGCAACTAATGAAAAACTGTTTTTT
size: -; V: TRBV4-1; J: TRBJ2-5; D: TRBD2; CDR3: CASSPARLAVQETQYF; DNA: TGCGCCAGCAGCCCGGCCCGACTAGCGGTTCAAGAGACCCAGTACTTC
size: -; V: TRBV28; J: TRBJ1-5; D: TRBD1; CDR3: CASSSPGTGENQPQHF; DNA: TGTGCCAGCAGTTCCCCCGGGACAGGGGAAAATCAGCCCCAGCATTTT
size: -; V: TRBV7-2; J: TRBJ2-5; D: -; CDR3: CASSLYGLQETQYF; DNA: TGTGCCAGCAGCCTGTACGGGCTCCAAGAGACCCAGTACTTC
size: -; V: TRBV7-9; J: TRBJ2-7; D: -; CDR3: CASSFVADYEQYF; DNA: TGTGCCAGCAGCTTCGTGGCAGACTACGAGCAGTACTTC
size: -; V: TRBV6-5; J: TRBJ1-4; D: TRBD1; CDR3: CASSYSTGEKLFF; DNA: TGTGCCAGCAGTTACTCGACAGGGGAAAAACTGTTTTTT
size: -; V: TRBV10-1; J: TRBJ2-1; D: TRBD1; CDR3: CASSGTGGSYNEQFF; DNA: TGCGCCAGCAGTGGGACAGGGGGCTCCTACAATGAGCAGTTCTTC
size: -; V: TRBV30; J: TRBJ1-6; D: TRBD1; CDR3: CAWGLGTGNTSYNSPLHF; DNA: TGTGCCTGGGGCCTAGGGACAGGGAATACCTCCTATAATTCACCCCTCCACTTT
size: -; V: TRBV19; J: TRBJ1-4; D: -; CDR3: CASSIRRHQATNEKLFF; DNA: TGTGCCAGTAGTATTCGTAGACACCAAGCAACTAATGAAAAACTGTTTTTT
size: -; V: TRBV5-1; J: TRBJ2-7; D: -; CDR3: CASSPRQLSYEQYF; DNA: TGCGCCAGCAGCCCCAGACAGTTATCCTACGAGCAGTACTTC
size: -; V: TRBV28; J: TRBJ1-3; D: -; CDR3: CASSLLAGLGNTIYF; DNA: TGTGCCAGCAGTTTATTAGCAGGGCTTGGAAACACCATATATTTT
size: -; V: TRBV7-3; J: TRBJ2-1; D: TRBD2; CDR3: CASSFSSGGPYNEQFF; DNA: TGTGCCAGCAGCTTCTCGAGCGGGGGACCCTACAATGAGCAGTTCTTC